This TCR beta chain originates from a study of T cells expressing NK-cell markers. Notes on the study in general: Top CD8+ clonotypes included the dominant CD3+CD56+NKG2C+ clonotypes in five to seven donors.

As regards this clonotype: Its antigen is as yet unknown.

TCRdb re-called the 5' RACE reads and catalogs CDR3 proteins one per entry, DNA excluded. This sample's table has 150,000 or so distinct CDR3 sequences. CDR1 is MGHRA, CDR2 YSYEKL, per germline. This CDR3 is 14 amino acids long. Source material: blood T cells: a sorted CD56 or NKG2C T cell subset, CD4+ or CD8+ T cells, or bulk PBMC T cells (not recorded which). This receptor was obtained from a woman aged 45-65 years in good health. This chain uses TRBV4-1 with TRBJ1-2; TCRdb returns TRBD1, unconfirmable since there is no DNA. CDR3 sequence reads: CASSQETGYNGYTF.